Following are 24 T cell receptor beta chains from one sample sequenced in a study of T cell responses to AZD1222 COVID-19 vaccine (dated by TCRdb to about 2021). The time point label of this sample denotes: baseline before first vaccination. The protocol used for the library was the immunoSEQ multiplex PCR assay. TCRdb re-hosts the immuneACCESS table, in-frame sequences only. Its copies lack some clones; in the studies checked, an unresolved V gene accounts for under half of them, and the cause for the rest is not known. The sample has roughly 99,000 clones on record, 75% to 90% of them singletons. The top ten clonotypes cover 4% to 5.5% of the sample. Specimen: peripheral blood, collected on day 0 of AZD1222 vaccination. These TCRs come from an adult in good health.

V and J are TRBV28 and TRBJ2-2; TRBD2 might be the D (7 bases). CDR3 size: 14 residues. CDR1 MDHEN and CDR2 SYDVKM come from the germline V gene. The V gene lost 3 bases and the J gene lost 6 bases, with 11 bases spanning the gap. The CDR3 protein is CASSFTGRAGELFF. CDR3 coding DNA: TGTGCCAGCAGTTTCACAGGGAGGGCCGGGGAGCTGTTTTTT.

The V call is TRBV9, the J call TRBJ2-2; TRBD2 agrees at 8 bases. Per germline, CDR1 SGDLS and CDR2 YYNGEE. The CDR3 covers 14 residues. The J segment lost 3 bases and the V segment lost 4 bases, leaving 2 bases of the junction unmatched. The CDR3 region has the DNA TGTGCCAGCAGCCCACTAGCGGACACCGGGGAGCTGTTTTTT. Amino acid sequence: CASSPLADTGELFF.

This clone is termed medium-sized. The rearrangement uses TRBV4-1 and TRBJ2-5; 7 positions match TRBD2. V trimming: 3 bases; J trimming: 7 bases; junction bases outside the gene matches: 2. The CDR3 length is 12 residues. Per the germline V gene, CDR1 is MGHRA and CDR2 is YSYEKL. The chain's CDR3 is CASSQERGTQYF. In DNA form, the CDR3 reads TGCGCCAGCAGCCAGGAGCGGGGGACCCAGTACTTC.

The chain carries TRBV3-1 (or the pseudogene TRBV3-2) and TRBJ1-2, with 7 bases identical to TRBD1. The CDR3 contains 13 residues. CDR1 is LGHDT, CDR2 YNNKEL, per germline (reference sequence). V trimming: 6 bases; J trimming: 5 bases; junction bases outside the gene matches: 6. The CDR3 protein is CASSSDRVYGYTF. Here the CDR3 DNA reads TGTGCCAGCAGTTCCGACAGGGTATATGGCTACACCTTC.

The CDR3 DNA reads as TGTGCCAGTACAAGAAACACCGGGGAGCTGTTTTTT. It specifies CASTRNTGELFF. The rearrangement joins TRBV19 to TRBJ2-2; D gene unclear. With 7 bases removed from V and 2 bases from J, the gap between germline ends came to 5 bases. Germline CDR1 reads LNHDA; CDR2 reads SQIVND (reference sequence). The CDR3 is 12 residues long.

This rearrangement joins TRBV7-2 to TRBJ1-5, with unresolved D. This CDR3 is built from 11 residues. Germline V gene sequence: CDR1 SGHTA, CDR2 FQGNSA. V lost 4 bases to trimming and J lost 11 bases, with 9 bases between them. The CDR3 sequence is CASSYGGSQHF. In DNA, the CDR3 is TGTGCCAGCAGCTACGGAGGGTCCCAGCATTTT.

The chain links TRBV10-3 to TRBJ1-3, with unresolved D. This CDR3 is built from 14 residues. V was shortened by 2 bases and J by 2 bases, with 7 bases between the two germline ends. Germline V lookup: CDR1 ENHRY, CDR2 SYGVKD. The CDR3 nucleotides are TGTGCCATCAGTGAGGAGGGTACTGGAAACACCATATATTTT. It specifies CAISEEGTGNTIYF.

The chain links TRBV19 to TRBJ1-2, with D tentatively TRBD1 (6 bases). Deletions cut 4 bases from V and 7 bases from J, with 16 bases between. There are 14 residues in the CDR3. Germline CDR1 reads LNHDA; CDR2 reads SQIVND (reference sequence). This CDR3 reads CASSTSTGLGGYTF. Written as DNA, the CDR3 is TGTGCCAGTAGTACCTCGACAGGTCTTGGTGGCTACACCTTC.

The chain employs TRBV2 and TRBJ2-5; TRBD1 is a possible D gene (6 bases). Germline lookup yields CDR1 SNHLY and CDR2 FYNNEI. CDR3 size: 11 residues. The V end was cut by 6 bases, the J end by 9 bases, with 11 bases between. CDR3: CASRSGVAQYF. The CDR3 bases are TGTGCCAGCAGGTCAGGGGTGGCCCAGTACTTC.

The rearrangement joins TRBV19 to TRBJ1-4; possible D gene TRBD1, 5 bases. The germline V and J ends were trimmed by 6 bases and 4 bases, with 9 bases remaining between them. This CDR3 has 13 amino acids. Germline values: CDR1 LNHDA, CDR2 SQIVND (reference sequence). CDR3 residues: CASSRQLNEKLFF. CDR3 DNA: TGTGCCAGTAGCCGACAGCTTAATGAAAAACTGTTTTTT. The whole variable domain, filled in from reference TRBV19 and TRBJ1-4, reads DGGITQSPKYLFRKEGQNVTLSCEQNLNHDAMYWYRQDPGQGLRLIYYSQIVNDFQKGDIAEGYSVSREKKESFPLTVTSAQKNPTAFYLCASSRQLNEKLFFGSGTQLSVL.

The V call is TRBV19, the J call TRBJ2-5; D might be TRBD1 (6 bases). Germline assignment: CDR1 LNHDA and CDR2 SQIVND (reference sequence). Trimming stripped 4 bases from V and 5 bases from J, with 11 bases between. The CDR3 has 13 residues. DNA of the CDR3: TGTGCCAGTAGTAGTACAGGACAGGAGACCCAGTACTTC. Encoded protein: CASSSTGQETQYF.

This clone was found a few times. V and J are TRBV5-1 and TRBJ2-5, with a weak D call TRBD1 (6 bases). Deletions cut 2 bases from V and 4 bases from J, with 18 bases between. Germline V gene data show CDR1 as SGHRS and CDR2 as YFSETQ. The CDR3 contains 16 residues. In nucleotides, the CDR3 is TGCGCCAGCAGCTTTCCGGGACACAAGGGGTTAGAGACCCAGTACTTC. Its protein product is CASSFPGHKGLETQYF.

This rearrangement joins TRBV7-2 to TRBJ2-5, with 9 bases aligning to TRBD2. CDR1 is SGHTA and CDR2 is FQGNSA in the germline V gene. This CDR3 has 14 amino acids. With V trimmed by 6 bases and J by 3 bases, 5 bases remained unmatched. CDR3 DNA: TGTGCCAGCAGTGGTAGCGGGGGTAAAGAGACCCAGTACTTC. It yields the protein CASSGSGGKETQYF. The full variable domain, rest sourced from reference TRBV7-2 and TRBJ2-5, is GAGVSQSPSNKVTEKGKDVELRCDPISGHTALYWYRQSLGQGLEFLIYFQGNSAPDKSGLPSDRFSAERTGGSVSTLTIQRTQQEDSAVYLCASSGSGGKETQYFGPGTRLLVL.

V is TRBV9 and J is TRBJ2-2; 10 positions match TRBD1. Germline V gene lookup returns CDR1 SGDLS and CDR2 YYNGEE. This CDR3 is 16 amino acids long. The junction had 4 bases not matched to a gene; V was cut back by 0 bases and J by 5 bases. This CDR3 reads CASSVATGGTTGELFF. CDR3 sequence (DNA): TGTGCCAGCAGCGTAGCGACAGGGGGCACAACCGGGGAGCTGTTTTTT.

The chain joins TRBV2 to TRBJ2-3, with 10 bases matching TRBD2. Germline lookup yields CDR1 SNHLY and CDR2 FYNNEI. Germline trimming cut 6 bases from V and 3 bases from J; bases unmatched to any gene: 3. The CDR3 covers 14 residues. The CDR3 loop is CASSLAGATDTQYF. The CDR3 DNA sequence: TGTGCCAGCAGCCTAGCGGGGGCAACAGATACGCAGTATTTT.

The chain is built from TRBV4-2 and TRBJ1-1, with D uncertain. There are 13 residues in the CDR3. The V end was cut by 1 base, the J end by 1 base, with 4 bases between. Germline-derived CDR1 and CDR2 are LGHNA and YNFKEQ. CDR3 in DNA: TGTGCCAGCAGCCAAGTACGGAACACTGAAGCTTTCTTT. It translates to CASSQVRNTEAFF.

This chain uses TRBV5-5 with TRBJ2-6; unclear D gene. The CDR3 extends over 15 amino acids. Trimming pared 1 base from V and 2 bases from J, leaving 7 bases between. The germline CDR1 and CDR2 sequences are SGHKS and YYEKEE (reference sequence). DNA of the CDR3: TGTGCCAGCAGCTTGATGGGAACTGGGGCCAACGTCCTGACTTTC. This gives the protein CASSLMGTGANVLTF.

The chain's CDR3 is CASSIGGGRGFQPQHF. The CDR3, as DNA: TGTGCCAGTAGTATAGGTGGTGGCAGGGGGTTTCAGCCCCAGCATTTT. This chain connects TRBV19 to TRBJ1-5; TRBD1 aligns across 7 bases. V trimming: 1 base; J trimming: 6 bases; junction bases outside the gene matches: 9. This CDR3 comprises 16 residues. CDR1 is LNHDA, CDR2 SQIVND, per germline (reference sequence).

The chain uses TRBV4-2 and TRBJ2-7, with 12 bases fitting TRBD1. This CDR3 is 16 amino acids long. Trimming at V came to 3 bases and at J to 4 bases, leaving 7 bases not matched to a gene. The germline gives CDR1 LGHNA, CDR2 YNFKEQ. DNA for the CDR3: TGTGCCAGCAGCCATGCTCCGGGACAGGGGGCTTACGAGCAGTACTTC. Amino acids: CASSHAPGQGAYEQYF.

CDR3 protein: CASSLGTDYGYTF. CDR3 coding DNA: TGTGCCAGCAGCTTGGGCACTGACTATGGCTACACCTTC. J is TRBJ1-2 and V is TRBV5-5; no firm D call. The CDR3 totals 13 residues. From germline, CDR1 is SGHKS and CDR2 YYEKEE (reference sequence). The germline V and J ends were trimmed by 0 bases and 3 bases, with 6 bases remaining between them.

The genes are TRBV18 and TRBJ1-5; the D is unclear. The V and J ends lost 6 bases and 6 bases respectively, with 9 bases between them. The CDR3 spans 12 residues. The germline V gene has CDR1 KGHSH and CDR2 LQKENI. The CDR3 DNA is TGTGCCAGCTCCACCGGGCTTCAGCCCCAGCATTTT. Amino acid sequence: CASSTGLQPQHF.

The chain carries TRBV19 and TRBJ2-5; D may be TRBD2 (5 bases). The CDR3 runs to 15 residues. V lost 3 bases, J lost 4 bases, and 15 bases lay in between. Germline loops: CDR1 LNHDA, CDR2 SQIVND (reference sequence). This CDR3 is CASSISDSRGETQYF. Here the CDR3 DNA reads TGTGCCAGTAGTATTAGCGACTCCCGCGGAGAGACCCAGTACTTC.

The chain couples TRBV6-5 to TRBJ1-1; tentative D call: TRBD1 (5 bases). V lost 6 bases to trimming and J lost 3 bases, with 11 bases between them. The CDR3 has 13 amino acids. From germline, CDR1 is MNHEY and CDR2 SVGAGI. This CDR3 reads CASSDPGHTEAFF. The CDR3 DNA sequence: TGTGCCAGCAGCGATCCGGGACACACTGAAGCTTTCTTT.

This rearrangement joins TRBV30 to TRBJ1-2; D call uncertain. Per the germline V gene, CDR1 is GTSNPN and CDR2 is SVGIG (reference sequence). The ends were cut back, 4 bases at V and 4 bases at J, with 10 bases in the middle. The CDR3 sequence is 12 residues long. The CDR3 loop is CAWMEPPYGYTF. The CDR3 DNA sequence: TGTGCCTGGATGGAGCCTCCCTATGGCTACACCTTC.